Sequencing of this T cell receptor (beta chain) was carried out in a study of T cells in Graves' hyperthyroidism and ophthalmopathy. Amplified TCR beta CDR3 regions came from RNA transcripts. During a first-round RT-PCR of the TCR CDR3, the HTBI primer set was used. TCRdb reanalysed the multiplex PCR reads using MiXCR and keeps one entry per CDR3 protein. The table shows approximately 400,000 distinct CDR3 sequences, with more than 13% occurring only once. The CDR3 loop spans 13 amino acids. The J segment lost 4 bases and the V segment lost 3 bases, leaving 1 base of the junction unmatched. The V gene's germline CDR1 is SQVTM and CDR2 ANQGSEA.

Sequencing input: blood. The clonotype comes from a woman in her 30s with Graves' hyperthyroidism. The chain joins TRBV29-1 to TRBJ2-2; TRBD1 matches at 8 bases. This CDR3 is CSVDTGGTGELFF. The CDR3 DNA reads TGCAGCGTTGATACAGGGGGCACCGGGGAGCTGTTTTTT.